This is a list of T cell receptor beta chains from one sample in a study of PD-L1 blockade in urothelial cancer. Sequencing was performed with immunoSEQ multiplex PCR; in TCRdb, only in-frame clones are kept and a portion is missing. The sample lists roughly 100,000 clones, 75% to 90% occurring once. The sample was PBMCs, taken around atezolizumab (anti-PD-L1) treatment. The receptors here all came from a man in his sixties or seventies with urothelial cancer. CDR3s include the opening cysteine and the closing phenylalanine or tryptophan. The D gene is left open where the match is weak. For some rows the clone size is stated as once, few or many, or as a class when expanded; others skip it.

CDR3aa | CDR3nt | j_gene | v_gene | abundance | d_gene
CASSLRTLAGGPNTDTQYF | TGTGCCAGCAGCTTGAGAACACTAGCGGGGGGGCCGAACACAGATACGCAGTATTTT | TRBJ2-3 | TRBV5-6 | - | TRBD2
CASSRRAGVRGAVADTQYF | TGCGCCAGCAGCCGGAGAGCGGGAGTGAGGGGCGCGGTCGCAGATACGCAGTATTTT | TRBJ2-3 | TRBV4-1 | - | TRBD2
CASSEAGGARGTPDTQYF | TGTGCCAGCAGTGAAGCAGGGGGAGCGCGGGGGACCCCGGATACGCAGTATTTT | TRBJ2-3 | TRBV6-1 | - | -
CASSPGTGGQPQHF | TGTGCCAGCAGTCCCGGGACAGGAGGTCAGCCCCAGCATTTT | TRBJ1-5 | TRBV6-6 | - | TRBD1
CAIRDKRNTGELFF | TGTGCCATCAGGGACAAGCGAAACACCGGGGAGCTGTTTTTT | TRBJ2-2 | TRBV10-3 | - | -
CASSLATNEKLFF | TGTGCCAGCAGTTTAGCAACTAATGAAAAACTGTTTTTT | TRBJ1-4 | TRBV6-6 | once | -
CASSQEQTNVYEQYF | TGCGCCAGCAGCCAAGAACAGACAAATGTCTACGAGCAGTACTTC | TRBJ2-7 | TRBV4-1 | - | -
CASSPPQYNEQFF | TGTGCCAGCAGTCCCCCCCAGTACAATGAGCAGTTCTTC | TRBJ2-1 | TRBV25-1 | - | -
CASSETGEYGYTF | TGTGCCAGCAGTGAAACAGGGGAGTATGGCTACACCTTC | TRBJ1-2 | TRBV6-1 | - | TRBD1
CASSYELQETQYF | TGCGCCAGCAGCTATGAACTCCAAGAGACCCAGTACTTC | TRBJ2-5 | TRBV5-1 | - | -
CASSRPGQGSHEQYF | TGTGCCAGCAGTCGACCGGGACAGGGTTCCCACGAGCAGTACTTC | TRBJ2-7 | TRBV6-5 | - | TRBD1
CASSSTSGRGNEQFF | TGTGCCAGCAGCTCGACTAGCGGGAGGGGCAATGAGCAGTTCTTC | TRBJ2-1 | TRBV7-9 | - | TRBD2
CASSKGQSPYEQYF | TGTGCCAGTAGTAAGGGACAGAGCCCCTACGAGCAGTACTTC | TRBJ2-7 | TRBV19 | - | TRBD1
CASSPGTGSYEQYF | TGTGCCAGCAGCCCCGGGACAGGATCCTACGAGCAGTACTTC | TRBJ2-7 | TRBV7-9 | - | TRBD1
CASSIDPSSGNTIYF | TGTGCCAGTAGTATAGATCCGAGCTCTGGAAACACCATATATTTT | TRBJ1-3 | TRBV19 | - | -
CASTMGQRNTEAFF | TGTGCCAGTACCATGGGACAGAGGAACACTGAAGCTTTCTTT | TRBJ1-1 | TRBV19 | - | TRBD1
CASSPRQGVVQETQYF | TGTGCCAGTAGTCCAAGACAGGGGGTGGTTCAAGAGACCCAGTACTTC | TRBJ2-5 | TRBV19 | - | TRBD1
CASSLVDGGSYEQYF | TGTGCCAGCAGCTTAGTGGACGGGGGCTCCTACGAGCAGTACTTC | TRBJ2-7 | TRBV7-2 | - | -
CASTLSESYNEQFF | TGTGCCAGCACTCTTAGCGAGTCCTACAATGAGCAGTTCTTC | TRBJ2-1 | TRBV25-1 | - | -
CASSLPTGGVHGYTF | TGTGCCAGCAGCTTACCAACAGGGGGAGTCCATGGCTACACCTTC | TRBJ1-2 | TRBV7-2 | - | TRBD1
CASRVGTGHTGELFF | TGTGCCAGCCGGGTGGGGACAGGGCACACCGGGGAGCTGTTTTTT | TRBJ2-2 | TRBV5-6 | few | TRBD1
CASSLGRVYEQYF | TGTGCCAGCAGCTTAGGCAGGGTCTACGAGCAGTACTTC | TRBJ2-7 | TRBV5-6 | - | -
CASSAFSGQETQYF | TGTGCCAGCAGCGCGTTCAGCGGCCAAGAGACCCAGTACTTC | TRBJ2-5 | TRBV5-4 | - | -
CASKRDRGQETQYF | TGTGCCAGCAAACGGGACAGGGGGCAAGAGACCCAGTACTTC | TRBJ2-5 | TRBV6-1 | - | TRBD1
CASSPTGAGANVLTF | TGTGCCAGCAGCCCAACAGGGGCCGGGGCCAACGTCCTGACTTTC | TRBJ2-6 | TRBV7-3 | - | TRBD1
CASSLQAENTEAFF | TGCGCCAGCAGCTTGCAGGCAGAGAACACTGAAGCTTTCTTT | TRBJ1-1 | TRBV5-1 | - | -
CATRADRRSGELFF | TGTGCCACTAGAGCGGACAGGCGTTCAGGGGAGCTGTTTTTT | TRBJ2-2 | TRBV2 | few | TRBD1
CASAGSGNTIYF | TGTGCCAGCGCGGGTTCTGGAAACACCATATATTTT | TRBJ1-3 | TRBV9 | - | -
CSVERLDMAGGSYGYTF | TGCAGCGTTGAACGTCTCGATATGGCAGGGGGCAGCTATGGCTACACCTTC | TRBJ1-2 | TRBV29-1 | - | TRBD1
CASSPGDREQYF | TGTGCCAGCAGCCCCGGAGATAGGGAGCAGTACTTC | TRBJ2-7 | TRBV6-6 | - | -
CASSGGVGLARYF | TGTGCCAGCAGCGGGGGGGTAGGATTGGCCCGATATTTT | TRBJ2-3 | TRBV7-9 | - | TRBD2